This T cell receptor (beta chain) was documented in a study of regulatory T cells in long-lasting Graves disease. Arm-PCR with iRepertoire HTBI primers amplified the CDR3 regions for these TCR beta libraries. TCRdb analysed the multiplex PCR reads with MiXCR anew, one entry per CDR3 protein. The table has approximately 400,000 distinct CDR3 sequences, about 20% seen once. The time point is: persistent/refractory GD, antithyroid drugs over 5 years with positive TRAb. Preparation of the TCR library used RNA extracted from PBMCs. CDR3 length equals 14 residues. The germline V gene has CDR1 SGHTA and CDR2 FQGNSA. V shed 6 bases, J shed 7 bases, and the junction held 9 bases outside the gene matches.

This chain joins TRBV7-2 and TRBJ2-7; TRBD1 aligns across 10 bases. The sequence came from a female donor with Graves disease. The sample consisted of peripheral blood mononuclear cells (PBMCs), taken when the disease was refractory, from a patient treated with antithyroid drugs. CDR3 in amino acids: CASSTGQGKGEQYF. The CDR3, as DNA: TGTGCCAGCAGTACGGGACAGGGGAAAGGGGAGCAGTACTTC. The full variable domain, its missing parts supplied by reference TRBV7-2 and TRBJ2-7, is GAGVSQSPSNKVTEKGKDVELRCDPISGHTALYWYRQSLGQGLEFLIYFQGNSAPDKSGLPSDRFSAERTGGSVSTLTIQRTQQEDSAVYLCASSTGQGKGEQYFGPGTRLTVT.